Following are 16 T cell receptor beta chains from one sample sequenced in a study of OX40 agonist ivuxolimab in advanced cancers. Using immunoSEQ multiplex PCR, the repertoire was profiled, and TCRdb retains in-frame clones only, with some absent. The data hold roughly 53,000 clones, with approximately 83% observed a single time. Sequences were derived from CD4+ or CD8+ T cells sorted from blood, sampled in a trial of the OX40 agonist ivuxolimab. The origin of the receptors is an adult with an advanced solid tumor such as melanoma, head and neck, liver or kidney cancer.

V and J are TRBV5-1 and TRBJ1-1; 7 bases align to TRBD1. V was clipped by 0 bases and J by 11 bases; unmatched bases: 7. In germline, CDR1 is SGHRS, CDR2 YFSETQ. The CDR3 runs to 13 residues. The CDR3 coding sequence is TGCGCCAGCAGCTTGGAGGGGACAGTTGAGGCTTTCTTT. This translates into CASSLEGTVEAFF.

V usage is TRBV29-1 and J usage is TRBJ2-3; no reliable D call. The CDR3 length is 14 residues. The germline V and J ends were trimmed by 5 bases and 1 base, with 13 bases remaining between them. From germline, CDR1 is SQVTM and CDR2 ANQGSEA. The DNA of the CDR3 is TGCAGCGTTCTGGGTGGGCGCGGCACAGATACGCAGTATTTT. Its protein product is CSVLGGRGTDTQYF.

The J gene is TRBJ1-1, the V gene TRBV13; 7 bases map to TRBD1. The junction had 15 bases not matched to a gene; V was cut back by 5 bases and J by 0 bases. Germline V gives CDR1 PRHDT, CDR2 FYEKMQ (reference sequence). CDR3 length: 18 residues. The DNA for the CDR3 is TGTGCCAGCAGCACAGCCGCCAGGGGGATTGGGATGAACACTGAAGCTTTCTTT. Amino acids: CASSTAARGIGMNTEAFF.

The CDR3 bases are TGTGCCAGCAGCCAACAAGACAGGTATGGCGAGCAGTACTTC. This encodes CASSQQDRYGEQYF. V usage is TRBV7-2 and J usage is TRBJ2-7; perhaps TRBD1 as D (6 bases). The germline V gene encodes CDR1 SGHTA and CDR2 FQGNSA. The CDR3 sequence is 14 residues long. V was pared by 5 bases and J by 6 bases, with 17 bases between.

The gene calls are TRBV19 and TRBJ2-3; TRBD2 aligns across 9 bases. CDR3 size: 15 residues. Trimming took 5 bases from V and 4 from J; bases not matched to a gene: 7. Germline lookup yields CDR1 LNHDA and CDR2 SQIVND (reference sequence). CDR3 protein: CASSPAGGPPDTQYF. The CDR3 DNA is TGTGCCAGTAGTCCGGCGGGAGGGCCGCCAGATACGCAGTATTTT.

This rearrangement joins TRBV7-9 to TRBJ2-5, with D perhaps TRBD2 (5 bases). V lost 4 bases and J lost 7, with 13 bases in between. Germline V gives CDR1 SEHNR, CDR2 FQNEAQ (reference sequence). The CDR3 runs 13 residues. CDR3 in DNA: TGTGCCAGCAGCTCGGGTTTCGGAGGGACCCAGTACTTC. Translating gives CASSSGFGGTQYF. Looking up the rest from reference TRBV7-9 and TRBJ2-5 gives the full variable domain: DTGVSQNPRHKITKRGQNVTFRCDPISEHNRLYWYRQTLGQGPEFLTYFQNEAQLEKSRLLSDRFSAERPKGSFSTLEIQRTEQGDSAMYLCASSSGFGGTQYFGPGTRLLVL.

The chain employs TRBV6-1 and TRBJ2-7; the match to TRBD1 covers 9 bases. This CDR3 comprises 14 residues. V lost 5 bases, J lost 2 bases, and 4 bases stayed unmatched. CDR1 is MNHNS and CDR2 is SASEGT in the germline V gene. The CDR3 reads CASSPRTGAYEQYF. CDR3 nucleotide sequence: TGTGCCAGCAGTCCAAGGACAGGGGCCTACGAGCAGTACTTC.

This rearrangement joins TRBV4-1 to TRBJ1-4; D remains ambiguous. Deletions cut 0 bases from V and 10 bases from J, with 12 bases between. The CDR3 spans 14 residues. Germline V gives CDR1 MGHRA, CDR2 YSYEKL. As DNA, the CDR3 is TGCGCCAGCAGCCAAGATAGTACGGGCGGAAAACTGTTTTTT. This codes for CASSQDSTGGKLFF.

The chain carries TRBV7-9 and TRBJ2-2; D remains unclear. The CDR3 is 14 amino acids. Germline V gene sequence: CDR1 SEHNR, CDR2 FQNEAQ (reference sequence). The V end was cut by 5 bases, the J end by 6 bases, with 13 bases between. CDR3 coding DNA: TGTGCCAGCAGCAGACGGACCGCCGCCGGGGAGCTGTTTTTT. Translated, it gives CASSRRTAAGELFF.

The chain carries TRBV25-1 and TRBJ1-6; no firm D call. This CDR3 has 16 residues. With 6 bases removed from V and 0 bases from J, the gap between germline ends came to 12 bases. Germline lookup yields CDR1 MGHDK and CDR2 SYGVNS. CDR3 sequence: CASRRLDYSYNSPLHF. The CDR3 DNA is TGTGCCAGCAGAAGACTTGACTACTCCTATAATTCACCCCTCCACTTT.

The chain employs TRBV6-6 and TRBJ1-5; D not certain. There are 13 residues in the CDR3. The V and J ends lost 3 bases and 4 bases respectively, with 7 bases between them. The germline V gene has CDR1 MNHNY and CDR2 SVGAGI (reference sequence). CDR3 protein: CASSYSQNQPQHF. The CDR3 DNA is TGTGCCAGCAGTTATTCCCAAAATCAGCCCCAGCATTTT.

This clone has just a few counts. The chain links TRBV7-2 to TRBJ2-1; 9 bases agree with TRBD2. V dropped 1 base and J dropped 2; count of bases not matched to a gene: 0. Germline V gene sequence: CDR1 SGHTA, CDR2 FQGNSA. This CDR3 has 15 amino acids. For the CDR3, the DNA is TGTGCCAGCAGCTTAGGACTAGCGGCCTACAATGAGCAGTTCTTC. Residues: CASSLGLAAYNEQFF. Supplemented by reference TRBV7-2 and TRBJ2-1, the full variable domain reads GAGVSQSPSNKVTEKGKDVELRCDPISGHTALYWYRQSLGQGLEFLIYFQGNSAPDKSGLPSDRFSAERTGGSVSTLTIQRTQQEDSAVYLCASSLGLAAYNEQFFGPGTRLTVL.

Note on this clone: A junction end diverges from the germline sequence, so it may reflect a read error. V is TRBV10-3 and J is TRBJ2-7; 11 bases line up with TRBD1. Germline CDR1 ENHRY, CDR2 SYGVKD. The CDR3 runs 14 residues. CDR3 amino acids: CAISRTGGSNEQYF. In DNA, the CDR3 is TGTGCCATCAGCCGGACAGGGGGCTCCAACGAGCAGTACTTC.

This chain connects TRBV27 to TRBJ1-6; D unclear. The germline CDR1 and CDR2 sequences are MNHEY and SMNVEV (reference sequence). The CDR3 extends over 15 amino acids. V lost 0 bases and J lost 6, with 9 bases in between. CDR3 bases: TGTGCCAGCAGTTTATCGCGGGGTCCTAATTCACCCCTCCACTTT. Translating it yields CASSLSRGPNSPLHF.

J is TRBJ2-5 and V is TRBV5-5; D perhaps matches TRBD2 (5 bases). The V end lost 5 bases, the J end lost 5 bases, and 13 bases lay between the germline ends. Germline values: CDR1 SGHKS, CDR2 YYEKEE (reference sequence). The CDR3 runs 13 residues. CDR3 DNA sequence: TGTGCCAGCAGGCCAAACGGGGTTGAGACCCAGTACTTC. Translated: CASRPNGVETQYF.

A single count supports this clone. V is TRBV5-5 and J is TRBJ1-2; 10 nucleotides line up with TRBD1. J was trimmed by 7 bases and V by 0 bases; bases with no gene match: 6. From germline, CDR1 is SGHKS and CDR2 YYEKEE (reference sequence). CDR3 size: 15 residues. The CDR3 DNA sequence: TGTGCCAGCAGCTTGGACGGACAGGGGGGCGCTGGCTACACCTTC. Encoded protein: CASSLDGQGGAGYTF.